These 21 T cell receptor beta chains originate from one sample sequenced in a study of blood T cell repertoires in COVID-19. Profiling relied on immunoSEQ multiplex PCR, and the TCRdb table lists in-frame clones only, not all of them. The profile covers around 200,000 clones, with approximately 91% appearing a single time and 1.6% taken by the ten largest. Sequenced material: peripheral blood. These receptors were obtained from a man in his late teens or twenties with active or convalescent COVID-19.

The CDR3 bases are TGTGCCACCAGCAGAGACCAATCCACCGGGGAGCTGTTTTTT. This translates into CATSRDQSTGELFF. This rearrangement joins TRBV15 to TRBJ2-2; no clear D. Germline lookup yields CDR1 LNHNV and CDR2 YYDKDF (reference sequence). The CDR3 has 14 residues. V gave up 0 bases and J gave up 4 bases, with 6 bases separating them. Together with reference TRBV15 and TRBJ2-2, the CDR3 gives the full variable domain: DAMVIQNPRYQVTQFGKPVTLSCSQTLNHNVMYWYQQKSSQAPKLLFHYYDKDFNNEADTPDNFQSRRPNTSFCFLDIRSPGLGDTAMYLCATSRDQSTGELFFGEGSRLTVL.

The rearrangement joins TRBV28 to TRBJ1-2; 9 nucleotides align to TRBD1. The V and J ends lost 2 bases and 4 bases, in that order; junction bases with no gene match: 5. This CDR3 is built from 15 residues. CDR1 MDHEN and CDR2 SYDVKM come from the germline V gene. Written as DNA, the CDR3 is TGTGCCAGCAGTTTACCCACAGGGGGCGGCTATGGCTACACCTTC. This codes for CASSLPTGGGYGYTF.

This chain uses TRBV3-1 (or the pseudogene TRBV3-2) with TRBJ2-5; D is possibly TRBD1 (6 bases). The V end was cut by 4 bases, the J end by 2 bases, with 11 bases between. The V gene's germline CDR1 is LGHDT and CDR2 YNNKEL (reference sequence). The CDR3 length is 14 residues. The CDR3 DNA reads as TGTGCCAGCAGCCTACAGGGAGTACAAGAGACCCAGTACTTC. Its translation: CASSLQGVQETQYF.

This chain joins TRBV29-1 and TRBJ1-1; D not certain. From germline, CDR1 is SQVTM and CDR2 ANQGSEA. CDR3 length: 14 amino acids. V was pared by 6 bases and J by 3 bases, with 17 bases between. CDR3 in amino acids: CSVLYFRSDTEAFF. In nucleotides, the CDR3 is TGCAGCGTACTTTATTTCCGATCCGACACTGAAGCTTTCTTT.

The chain uses TRBV4-1 and TRBJ2-3; D may be TRBD1 (5 bases). V was trimmed by 1 base and J by 5 bases, leaving 13 bases between them. Germline V gene data show CDR1 as MGHRA and CDR2 as YSYEKL. CDR3 size: 15 residues. DNA for the CDR3: TGCGCCAGCAGCCAAGTTGACAGAGACCAAGATACGCAGTATTTT. It specifies CASSQVDRDQDTQYF.

The chain couples TRBV29-1 to TRBJ2-5; 7 bases agree with TRBD2. The V gene's germline CDR1 is SQVTM and CDR2 ANQGSEA. J lost 5 bases, V lost 4 bases, and 7 bases had no gene match. The CDR3 covers 13 residues. In nucleotides, the CDR3 is TGCAGCGTTGTACCGGGAGGAGGGGAGACCCAGTACTTC. Amino acid sequence: CSVVPGGGETQYF.

The chain employs TRBV10-3 and TRBJ2-3; D uncertain. This CDR3 is 13 amino acids long. Per germline, CDR1 ENHRY and CDR2 SYGVKD. V was clipped by 8 bases and J by 2 bases, with 11 bases between them. CDR3 loop: CAIGQLDTDTQYF. The CDR3 DNA follows: TGTGCCATCGGGCAGTTGGACACAGATACGCAGTATTTT.

The DNA for the CDR3 is TGTGCCAGCAGCTTACTTACAGGGAGCAACTATGGCTACACCTTC. Its translation is CASSLLTGSNYGYTF. The chain links TRBV7-8 to TRBJ1-2; D may be TRBD1 (6 bases). V was trimmed by 2 bases and J by 2 bases, leaving 12 bases between them. CDR3 size: 15 residues. CDR1 and CDR2 (germline): SGHVS, FQNEAQ.

This sequence joins TRBV2 and TRBJ2-5; TRBD1 matches at 9 bases. V was clipped by 6 bases and J by 5 bases; unmatched bases: 7. The CDR3 length is 14 residues. The germline V gene has CDR1 SNHLY and CDR2 FYNNEI. The DNA of the CDR3 is TGTGCCAGCAGAGCGGGACAGGGTGTGGAGACCCAGTACTTC. As protein: CASRAGQGVETQYF.

This sequence joins TRBV5-1 and TRBJ2-3; 7 bases agree with TRBD1. CDR1 is SGHRS and CDR2 is YFSETQ in the germline V gene. After removal of 5 bases from V and 2 bases from J, the junction contained 5 bases not matched to a gene. This CDR3 region has 14 residues. CDR3 in DNA: TGCGCCAGCAGAGGGACAGAACCCACAGATACGCAGTATTTT. Translating it yields CASRGTEPTDTQYF.

The chain is built from TRBV28 and TRBJ1-3, with unresolved D. The V end lost 3 bases, the J end lost 0 bases, and 6 bases lay between the germline ends. This CDR3 is built from 14 residues. The germline V gene has CDR1 MDHEN and CDR2 SYDVKM. The CDR3 spells CASSFGSSGNTIYF. The CDR3 DNA is TGTGCCAGCAGTTTTGGGAGCTCTGGAAACACCATATATTTT.

The chain uses TRBV3-1 (or the pseudogene TRBV3-2) and TRBJ2-4, with 12 bases identical to TRBD2. The CDR3 totals 18 residues. CDR1 and CDR2 from the germline V gene are LGHDT and YNNKEL (reference sequence). The V and J ends lost 4 bases and 0 bases, in that order; junction bases with no gene match: 7. Written as DNA, the CDR3 is TGTGCCAGCAGCCGGACTAGCGGGGACCTACTAGCCAAAAACATTCAGTACTTC. Translating gives CASSRTSGDLLAKNIQYF.

The chain carries TRBV5-4 and TRBJ1-1; 7 bases align to TRBD1. This CDR3 is built from 15 residues. CDR1 SGHNT and CDR2 YYREEE come from the germline V gene (reference sequence). V was pared by 3 bases and J by 2 bases, with 7 bases of the junction left unmatched. CDR3 DNA: TGTGCCAGCAGCTCCCCGGGACAGCAAAACACTGAAGCTTTCTTT. Translating gives CASSSPGQQNTEAFF.

The chain joins TRBV6-1 to TRBJ2-1; 7 nucleotides line up with TRBD2. The V gene's germline CDR1 is MNHNS and CDR2 SASEGT. With 2 bases clipped from V and 9 bases from J, the junction kept 7 bases outside the gene matches. There are 14 residues in the CDR3. The CDR3 nucleotides read TGTGCCAGCAGTGAAAGGACTAGTAGGGCTGAGCAGTTCTTC. The encoded protein is CASSERTSRAEQFF.

This clone was counted a single time. This chain joins TRBV2 and TRBJ1-2, with D maybe TRBD1 (5 bases). V shed 5 bases and J shed 2 bases, with 15 bases lying between them. The germline V gene encodes CDR1 SNHLY and CDR2 FYNNEI. This CDR3 comprises 15 residues. For the CDR3, the DNA is TGTGCCAGCAGTCGGCAGGGCCTAATAAACTATGGCTACACCTTC. It codes for CASSRQGLINYGYTF.

The V and J genes are TRBV19 and TRBJ2-3; D is ambiguous. The length of the CDR3 is 13 residues. The germline V gene has CDR1 LNHDA and CDR2 SQIVND (reference sequence). Trimming took 9 bases from V and 1 from J, leaving 11 bases between them. This CDR3 reads CASGEEGTDTQYF. The CDR3 bases are TGTGCCAGCGGTGAAGAAGGCACAGATACGCAGTATTTT.

V usage is TRBV24-1 and J usage is TRBJ1-6, with 10 bases matching TRBD1. Per germline, CDR1 KGHDR and CDR2 SFDVKD. J lost 1 base, V lost 6 bases, and 23 bases had no gene match. CDR3 length: 23 residues. The CDR3 DNA follows: TGTGCCACCAGTATAGGGGCCGGATGGGGACAGGGGAAGCTACGGTCCTATAATTCACCCCTCCACTTT. Translated: CATSIGAGWGQGKLRSYNSPLHF.

This chain links TRBV7-9 with TRBJ1-2; 7 bases match TRBD1. V trimming: 1 base; J trimming: 6 bases; junction bases outside the gene matches: 2. CDR3 length: 13 amino acids. The germline V gene encodes CDR1 SEHNR and CDR2 FQNEAQ (reference sequence). The CDR3 loop reads CASSLVGGDGYTF. For the CDR3, the DNA is TGTGCCAGCAGCTTAGTAGGGGGCGATGGCTACACCTTC.

This clone was counted once. Here the CDR3 DNA reads TGTGCCAGCAGCTTACAGGGGGCGAACACTGAAGCTTTCTTT. It translates to CASSLQGANTEAFF. The chain is built from TRBV28 and TRBJ1-1, with 9 bases lining up with TRBD1. CDR1 and CDR2 from the germline V gene are MDHEN and SYDVKM. CDR3 length: 14 residues. Trimming took 6 bases from V and 1 from J; bases not matched to a gene: 3.

The gene calls are TRBV10-3 and TRBJ1-1; weak D call: TRBD1 (5 bases). V was cut by 7 bases and J by 2 bases, with 17 bases left in between. This CDR3 comprises 15 residues. The germline V gene encodes CDR1 ENHRY and CDR2 SYGVKD. CDR3 in amino acids: CAINQYGRENTEAFF. CDR3 sequence (DNA): TGTGCCATCAACCAGTATGGCAGGGAAAACACTGAAGCTTTCTTT.

This chain links TRBV2 with TRBJ1-1, with D perhaps TRBD1 (5 bases). The CDR3 loop spans 15 amino acids. Germline lookup yields CDR1 SNHLY and CDR2 FYNNEI. V lost 7 bases and J 1 base, leaving 16 bases between the germline ends. The chain's CDR3 is CASNEYGGTNTEAFF. CDR3 coding DNA: TGTGCCAGCAACGAATATGGGGGGACGAACACTGAAGCTTTCTTT.